The clone carrying this TCR beta chain occurred once. What it recognizes is unknown. Repertoires were generated with immunoSEQ multiplex PCR, while TCRdb's copy carries only in-frame clones and drops some. The table shows some 2,500,000 clones, with approximately 93% occurring only once. These data come from a study of shared clonotypes between healthy human individuals. Study at large: There were three CD4 naive, three CD4 memory, two CD8 naive and one CD8 memory plates per donor.

Study results and caveats: Naive CD4 clonotypes were shared across a few donors at roughly 5.5%.

The sample comprised naive CD4+ T cells from PBMCs. The subset was: CD45RA+ positively selected. This TCR was recovered from a man younger than 30 in good health. Some clones in this sample may be carry-over from other donors' samples.

CDR3 loop: CASSNAGTSGSVDTQYF. The DNA of the CDR3 is TGCGCCAGCAGCAACGCGGGGACTAGCGGGAGTGTCGATACGCAGTATTTT. The genes are TRBV5-1 and TRBJ2-3; 14 nucleotides line up with TRBD2. The CDR3 sequence is 17 residues long. With 4 bases clipped from V and 6 bases from J, the junction kept 10 bases outside the gene matches. CDR1 and CDR2 (germline): SGHRS, YFSETQ.